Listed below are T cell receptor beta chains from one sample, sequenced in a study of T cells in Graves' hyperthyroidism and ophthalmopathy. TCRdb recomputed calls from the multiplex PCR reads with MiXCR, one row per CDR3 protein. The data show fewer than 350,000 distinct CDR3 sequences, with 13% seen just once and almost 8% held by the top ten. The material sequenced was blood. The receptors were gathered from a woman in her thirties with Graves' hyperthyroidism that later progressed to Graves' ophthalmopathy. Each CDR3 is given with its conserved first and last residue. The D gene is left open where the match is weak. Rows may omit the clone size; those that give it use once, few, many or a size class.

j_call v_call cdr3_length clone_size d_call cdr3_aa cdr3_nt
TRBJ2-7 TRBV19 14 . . CASSIPTLSYEQYF TGTGCCAGTAGTATACCGACTCTCTCCTACGAGCAGTACTTC
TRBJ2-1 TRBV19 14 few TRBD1 CASRPGQGYNEQFF TGTGCCAGTAGACCCGGACAGGGATACAATGAGCAGTTCTTC
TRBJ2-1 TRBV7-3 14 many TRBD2 CASSQGLAGGQQFF TGTGCCAGCAGCCAGGGACTAGCGGGAGGCCAGCAGTTCTTC
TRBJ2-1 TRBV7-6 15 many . CASSLAGGPGDEQFF TGTGCCAGCAGCTTAGCCGGCGGGCCTGGAGATGAGCAGTTCTTC
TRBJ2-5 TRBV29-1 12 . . CSVVGLGETQYF TGCAGCGTTGTCGGCCTGGGAGAGACCCAGTACTTC
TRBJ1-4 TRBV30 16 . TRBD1 CAWSPRAGQGFEKLFF TGTGCCTGGAGTCCCCGGGCGGGACAGGGGTTTGAAAAACTGTTTTTT
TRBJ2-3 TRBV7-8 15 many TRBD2 CASSYPGGATDTQYF TGTGCCAGCAGCTACCCGGGAGGCGCCACAGATACGCAGTATTTT
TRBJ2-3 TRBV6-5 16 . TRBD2 CASSDSTGGGSDTQYF TGTGCCAGCAGTGACTCAACGGGAGGTGGCTCAGATACGCAGTATTTT
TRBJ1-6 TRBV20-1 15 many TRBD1 CSARTGQGNNSPLHF TGCAGTGCTAGGACCGGACAGGGGAACAATTCACCCCTCCACTTT
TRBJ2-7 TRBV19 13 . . CATRALSGPQQYF TGTGCCACCAGAGCCCTCTCAGGGCCCCAGCAGTACTTC
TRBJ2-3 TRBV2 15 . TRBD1 CASSERDRATDTQYF TGTGCCAGCAGTGAACGGGACAGGGCGACAGATACGCAGTATTTT
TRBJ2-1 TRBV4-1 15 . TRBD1 CASSPGQGAMYEQFF TGCGCCAGCAGCCCGGGACAGGGGGCGATGTATGAGCAGTTCTTC
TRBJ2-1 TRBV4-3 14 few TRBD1 CASSLNRGGNEQFF TGCGCCAGCAGCCTTAACAGGGGCGGGAATGAGCAGTTCTTC
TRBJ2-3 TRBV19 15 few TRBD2 CASSMTSVSTDTQYF TGTGCCAGTAGTATGACTAGCGTTAGCACAGATACGCAGTATTTT
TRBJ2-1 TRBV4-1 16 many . CASSPNRGSGYNEQFF TGCGCCAGCAGCCCAAACAGAGGGTCGGGGTACAATGAGCAGTTCTTC